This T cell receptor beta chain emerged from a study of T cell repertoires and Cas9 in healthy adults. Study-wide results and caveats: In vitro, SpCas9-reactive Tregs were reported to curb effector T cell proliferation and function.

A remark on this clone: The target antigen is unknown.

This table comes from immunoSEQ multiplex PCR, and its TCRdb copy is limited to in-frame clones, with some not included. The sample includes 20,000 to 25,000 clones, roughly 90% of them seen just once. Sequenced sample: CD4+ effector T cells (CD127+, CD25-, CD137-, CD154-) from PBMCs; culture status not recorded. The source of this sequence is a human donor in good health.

This chain's CDR3 is CASSSVADSLNEKLFF. The CDR3 DNA is TGCGCCAGCAGCTCCGTGGCGGACAGTTTAAATGAAAAACTGTTTTTT. The chain joins TRBV5-1 to TRBJ1-4, with D maybe TRBD1 (6 bases). CDR3 length: 16 amino acids. V was clipped by 3 bases and J by 5 bases, with 17 bases between them. Germline CDR1 is SGHRS and CDR2 is YFSETQ.